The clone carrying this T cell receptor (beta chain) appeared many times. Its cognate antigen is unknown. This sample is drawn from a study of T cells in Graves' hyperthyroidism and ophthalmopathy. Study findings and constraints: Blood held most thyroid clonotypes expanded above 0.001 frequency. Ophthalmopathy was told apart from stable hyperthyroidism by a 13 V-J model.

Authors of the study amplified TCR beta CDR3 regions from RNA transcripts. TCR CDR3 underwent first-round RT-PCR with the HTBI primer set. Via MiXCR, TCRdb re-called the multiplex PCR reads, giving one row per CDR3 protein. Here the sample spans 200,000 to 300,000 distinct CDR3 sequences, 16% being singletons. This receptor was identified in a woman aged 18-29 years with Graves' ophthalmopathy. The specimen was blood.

CDR3 bases: TGCAGTGCTAAAGGGTACTATGGCTACACCTTC. Residues: CSAKGYYGYTF. V is TRBV20-1 and J is TRBJ1-2; no firm D call. Trimming took off 4 bases at V and 3 bases at J, with 6 bases between the two ends. Germline CDR1 and CDR2: DFQATT and SNEGSKA (reference sequence). The CDR3 loop spans 11 amino acids.